This note documents a single TCR beta chain sequence. This clone was observed a single time. Its antigen has not been determined. There are no base qualities to consult, and no much larger clone falls within one base. Synthetic TCR analog templates were spiked into each PCR so that absolute template abundance could be estimated from read counts. The immunoSEQ assay used bias-controlled V and J gene primers to amplify TCRbeta CDR3 regions from genomic DNA. Rearranged TCRbeta segments were sequenced at approximately 20X coverage. Concerning the study's data processing: Clustering was used to correct sequencing errors, and CDR3s were annotated against IMGT to assign V, D and J genes. Downstream analyses used only productive TCRbeta rearrangements, leaving out any out-of-frame or stop-codon sequences. Clonality was calculated as one minus the Shannon entropy normalized by the log of the number of unique productive sequences. Fisher's exact test with Benjamini-Hochberg correction, using a cutoff of adjusted p below 0.01, was how clones that differed between time points or between blood and tumor were identified. TCRdb stores this immuneACCESS table with in-frame sequences only. Part of the clones is absent; in the studies checked, under half of the shortfall reflects unresolved V genes, and no reason is known for the rest. That table is the source of V, J and clone size, and D and trimming were worked out from the DNA. For this sample the table gives tens of thousands of clones, of which 84% were detected only once. The ten biggest clones cover 8.5% to 10% of the sample.

The data are from a study of PD-L1 blockade in urothelial cancer (dated by TCRdb to 2016 to 2017). Regarding the complete study: All patients started therapy in the mid-2010s and received atezolizumab 1,200 mg intravenously every 3 weeks. About 90% of the roughly 29 patients were identified as males with urothelial cancer of bladder origin, and a prior smoking history was reported by 18 of 29 patients. An ECOG performance status of 0 or 1 was recorded for the patients, and 0 to 3 prior chemotherapy regimens had been received by the patients. Blood samples were analyzed at two time points: 3 weeks after treatment start (second dose) and 6 weeks after treatment start. Blood samples gave median yields of about 140,000 T cells and approximately 80,000 unique TCRs, along with a median clonality of approximately 0.08. The study was an exploratory multi-omic analysis of somatic, immune and clinical correlates of response to PD-L1 blockade with atezolizumab in urothelial cancer. TCR sequencing covered pretreatment tumor samples and matched, serially collected peripheral blood taken before and after atezolizumab treatment. Durable clinical benefit was defined as a progression-free survival longer than 6 months, and TCR features were additionally tested against progression-free survival and overall survival. In the same patients, pretreatment tumors underwent whole exome sequencing and RNA sequencing in addition to TCR sequencing. Durable clinical benefit was achieved by nine patients but not by the remaining 20. Some 29 patients had pretreatment blood TCR-seq, about 24 had at least one posttreatment blood collection, and about 24 had tumor TCR-seq.

Measured from the cysteine to the phenylalanine, the CDR3 is 15 residues long. The read is trimmed to its CDR3 DNA, 45 bases read in frame from base 1. The trim is 0 bases for V and 4 bases for J, with a gap of 12 bases between the germline ends. The germline V gene specifies SGHVS as CDR1 and FNYEAQ as CDR2. The paper as a whole reports these results and caveats: Because the sample size was small (n of about 31) and many of the analyses were exploratory, the results are meant to be hypothesis-generating. At 3 weeks after the start of treatment, tumor-associated TCR clones in peripheral blood had expanded more in patients with durable benefit (n of about 20, p = 0.022). A pretreatment peripheral blood TCR clonality below the median was linked to improved progression-free and overall survival.

In the paper's terms, the time point label means: pretreatment peripheral blood. A total of roughly 30 patients with locally advanced or metastatic urothelial carcinoma, treated at Memorial Sloan Kettering on a trial protocol, made up the cohort. Peripheral blood mononuclear cells were collected pretreatment and during treatment, at between 1 and 8 total time points per patient. The Qiagen DNeasy Blood extraction kit was used to purify genomic DNA from total PBMCs and tumor samples. PBMCs were collected pretreatment and during treatment, and were isolated and stored as previously described. This material consisted of PBMCs, taken around atezolizumab (anti-PD-L1) treatment. Here the chain combines TRBV7-6 and TRBJ1-1; tentative D gene TRBD1, with 6 bases matching. The receptor was isolated from a woman in her 70s with urothelial cancer. The CDR3 protein sequence reads: CASSLAQGLGTEAFF. The sequenced DNA is TGTGCCAGCAGCTTAGCTCAGGGGTTGGGCACTGAAGCTTTCTTT.